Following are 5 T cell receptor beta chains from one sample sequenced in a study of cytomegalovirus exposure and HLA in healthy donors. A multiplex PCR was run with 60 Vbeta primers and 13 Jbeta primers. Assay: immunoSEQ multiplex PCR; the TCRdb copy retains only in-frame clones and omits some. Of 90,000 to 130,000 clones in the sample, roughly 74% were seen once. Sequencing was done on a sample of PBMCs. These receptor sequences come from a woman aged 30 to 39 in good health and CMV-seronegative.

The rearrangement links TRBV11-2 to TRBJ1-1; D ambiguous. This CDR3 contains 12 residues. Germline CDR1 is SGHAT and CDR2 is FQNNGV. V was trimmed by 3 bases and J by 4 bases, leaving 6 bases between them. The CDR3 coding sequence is TGTGCCAGCAGCTTGAGTCGCACTGAAGCTTTCTTT. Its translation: CASSLSRTEAFF.

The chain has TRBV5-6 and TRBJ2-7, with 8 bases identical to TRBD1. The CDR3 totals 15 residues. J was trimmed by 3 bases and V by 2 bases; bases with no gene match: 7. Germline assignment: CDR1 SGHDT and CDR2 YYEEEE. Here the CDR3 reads CASSLPTGALYEQYF. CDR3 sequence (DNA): TGTGCCAGCAGCTTACCGACAGGGGCTCTCTACGAGCAGTACTTC.

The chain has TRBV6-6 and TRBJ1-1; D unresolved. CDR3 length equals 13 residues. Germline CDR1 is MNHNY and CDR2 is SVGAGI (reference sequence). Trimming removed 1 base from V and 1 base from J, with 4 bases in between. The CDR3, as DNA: TGTGCCAGCAGTTACTACGGGAACACTGAAGCTTTCTTT. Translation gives CASSYYGNTEAFF.

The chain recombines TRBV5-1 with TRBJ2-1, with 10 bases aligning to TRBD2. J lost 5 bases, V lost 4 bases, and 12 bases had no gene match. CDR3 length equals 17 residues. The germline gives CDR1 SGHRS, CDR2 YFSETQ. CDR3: CASSGTLAGDFNNEQFF. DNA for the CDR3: TGCGCCAGCAGCGGAACGCTAGCGGGAGATTTTAACAATGAGCAGTTCTTC.

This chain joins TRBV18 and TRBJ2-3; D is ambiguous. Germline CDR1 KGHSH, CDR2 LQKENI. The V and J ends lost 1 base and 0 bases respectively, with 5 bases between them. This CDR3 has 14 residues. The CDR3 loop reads CASSPQRSTDTQYF. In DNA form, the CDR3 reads TGTGCCAGCTCACCACAGAGGAGCACAGATACGCAGTATTTT. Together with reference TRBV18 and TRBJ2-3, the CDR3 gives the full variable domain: NAGVMQNPRHLVRRRGQEARLRCSPMKGHSHVYWYRQLPEEGLKFMVYLQKENIIDESGMPKERFSAEFPKEGPSILRIQQVVRGDSAAYFCASSPQRSTDTQYFGPGTRLTVL.